The present T cell receptor (beta chain) was sequenced within a study of cytomegalovirus exposure and HLA in healthy donors. The wider study: The same platform was used for the 95 to 150 validation repertoires and the approximately 670 first-cohort repertoires, a later analysis reported. Findings and caveats of the study: In vitro work confirmed that a few CMV-associated chains recognize CMV antigens.

As for this clone: Its antigen is unidentified.

The repertoire was sequenced with immunoSEQ multiplex PCR; TCRdb's copy has only in-frame clones and lacks some. The repertoire holds around 250,000 clones, with 90% as singletons. The CDR3 has 16 residues. The V segment lost 8 bases and the J segment 4 bases; nucleotides outside the gene matches: 15. Germline-derived CDR1 and CDR2 are SNHLY and FYNNEI. The TCR was taken from a woman aged 18-29 years in good health and CMV-seronegative. This chain joins TRBV2 and TRBJ2-3; TRBD1 matches at 7 bases. The sequencing sample was made of PBMCs. The CDR3 DNA sequence: TGTGCCAGCTTTACAGGGGCCTTTGGGGAAGCAGATACGCAGTATTTT. Translating gives CASFTGAFGEADTQYF.